The 10 T cell receptor beta chains below were found in one sample sequenced in a study of blood T cells in healthy people across ages. Primed by a sample-barcoded 5' primer and a J-beta primer mix, a second PCR proceeded for 7 to 11 cycles. Each CDR3 protein gets one entry after TCRdb re-called the 5' RACE reads with MiXCR. The sample yields about 1.4 million distinct CDR3 sequences, approximately 60% seen once. Sequencing was carried out using blood. Receptor source: a man aged 18 to 29 in good health.

The chain recombines TRBV27 with TRBJ2-7; D is possibly TRBD1 (6 bases). This CDR3 has 15 residues. Between the trimmed V and J ends, which lost 7 bases and 3 bases, there was a span of 19 bases. Germline V gene lookup returns CDR1 MNHEY and CDR2 SMNVEV (reference sequence). CDR3 residues: CASKHRPQGNYEQYF. The DNA of the CDR3 is TGTGCCAGCAAACACAGGCCCCAGGGGAACTACGAGCAGTACTTC.

This clonotype was seen more than once but under ten times. The chain couples TRBV6-2 or TRBV6-3 to TRBJ2-4; tentatively, D is TRBD1 (6 bases). The CDR3 is 14 residues long. The germline V and J ends were trimmed by 6 bases and 10 bases, with 19 bases remaining between them. Germline assignment: CDR1 MNHEY and CDR2 SVGEGT. The CDR3 protein is CASRTDRTASIQYF. DNA for the CDR3: TGTGCCAGCAGAACGGACCGGACAGCTAGTATTCAGTACTTC.

Details on this clonotype: Sequence at one end of the junction differs from germline and may be a read error. The chain employs TRBV20-1 and TRBJ1-2; tentatively, D is TRBD1 (6 bases). CDR1 and CDR2 (germline): DFQATT, SNEGSKA (reference sequence). The CDR3 extends over 14 amino acids. The CDR3 DNA sequence: TGTAGTGCTAGATCCTCAAACAGGGTTACGGGCTACACCTTC. Translated: CSARSSNRVTGYTF.

The V and J genes are TRBV5-1 and TRBJ1-1; no clear D gene. Trimming removed 0 bases at V and 1 base at J, with 10 bases between. CDR3 size: 15 residues. Germline V gene sequence: CDR1 SGHRS, CDR2 YFSETQ. CDR3 residues: CASSLVGRPNTEAFF. The CDR3 nucleotides are TGCGCCAGCAGCTTGGTGGGCAGACCGAACACTGAAGCTTTCTTT.

The chain uses TRBV6-6 and TRBJ2-1, with D tentatively TRBD2 (6 bases). Germline V gives CDR1 MNHNY, CDR2 SVGAGI (reference sequence). This CDR3 has 14 amino acids. V lost 6 bases to trimming and J lost 1 base, with 10 bases between them. The CDR3 DNA reads as TGTGCCAGCAGGCCGGGGGATTCCTACAATGAGCAGTTCTTC. Translating gives CASRPGDSYNEQFF.

The chain links TRBV4-3 to TRBJ2-3, with TRBD2 identical over 7 bases. The CDR3 extends over 18 amino acids. V trimming: 1 base; J trimming: 3 bases; junction bases outside the gene matches: 13. Germline assignment: CDR1 LGHNA and CDR2 YSLEER. CDR3 bases: TGCGCCAGCAGCCAAGGGTTGTTAACGGGGGAGGGAACAGATACGCAGTATTTT. Translated, it gives CASSQGLLTGEGTDTQYF.

This clonotype was counted a few times. The rearrangement uses TRBV20-1 and TRBJ2-5; D is perhaps TRBD2 (6 bases). CDR3 length: 14 amino acids. V lost 8 bases to trimming and J lost 6 bases, with 22 bases between them. Germline assignment: CDR1 DFQATT and CDR2 SNEGSKA (reference sequence). CDR3 residues: CSRNGRGLSQTQYF. In DNA, the CDR3 is TGCAGTCGTAATGGGCGGGGTTTAAGCCAGACCCAGTACTTC.

The chain links TRBV11-2 to TRBJ2-4; 9 bases map to TRBD2. The DNA end lines up better with TRBJ2-7; the J call may be wrong. The CDR3 is 15 residues long. Germline loops: CDR1 SGHAT, CDR2 FQNNGV. DNA for the CDR3: TGTGCCAGCAGCTCGACTAGCGGCGCCGGGGGCGAGCAGTACTTC. This sequence encodes CASSSTSGAGGEQYF.

The rearrangement uses TRBV4-3 and TRBJ2-7, with 11 positions matching TRBD2. The V gene's germline CDR1 is LGHNA and CDR2 YSLEER. The CDR3 sequence is 15 residues long. Trimming took 0 bases from V and 7 from J; bases not matched to a gene: 5. This chain's CDR3 is CASSQDSGGAREQYF. As DNA, the CDR3 is TGCGCCAGCAGCCAAGATAGCGGGGGGGCCCGGGAGCAGTACTTC.

This sequence joins TRBV3-1 and TRBJ2-7; 7 bases match TRBD2. V shed 1 base, J shed 2 bases, and the junction held 8 bases outside the gene matches. CDR1 LGHDT and CDR2 YNNKEL come from the germline V gene (reference sequence). CDR3 length: 16 amino acids. The CDR3 DNA reads as TGTGCCAGCAGCCAAGGACTAGCAGGGCTTACCTACGAGCAGTACTTC. This gives the protein CASSQGLAGLTYEQYF.